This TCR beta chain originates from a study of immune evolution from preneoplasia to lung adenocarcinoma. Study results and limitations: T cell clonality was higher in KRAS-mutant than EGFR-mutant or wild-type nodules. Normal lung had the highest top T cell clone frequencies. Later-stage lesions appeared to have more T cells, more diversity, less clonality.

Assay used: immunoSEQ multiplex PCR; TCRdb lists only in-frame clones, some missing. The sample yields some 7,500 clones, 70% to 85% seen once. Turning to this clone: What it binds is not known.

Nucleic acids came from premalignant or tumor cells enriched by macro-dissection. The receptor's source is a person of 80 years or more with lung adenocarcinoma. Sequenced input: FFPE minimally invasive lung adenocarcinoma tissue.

CDR3 bases: TGTGCCAGCAGCTCCGGATACGATCAGCCCCAGCATTTT. Translating gives CASSSGYDQPQHF. The chain uses TRBV7-3 and TRBJ1-5; the D is unclear. The germline V gene encodes CDR1 SGHTA and CDR2 FQGTGA. The CDR3 loop spans 13 amino acids. V dropped 4 bases and J dropped 5 bases, with 9 bases sitting between them.